This T cell receptor beta chain is from a study of shared clonotypes between healthy human individuals. Notes on the study in general: The expectation was that sequencing depth would affect clonotype sharing among donors.

In the sorted-subset replicate PCRs, about 190 ng DNA, around 32,000 T cell genomes, was used. Profiling relied on immunoSEQ multiplex PCR, and the TCRdb table lists in-frame clones only, not all of them. The top ten clones hold 30% to 40% of a sample with 650,000 to 700,000 clones, roughly 91% of them seen once. V was cut by 4 bases and J by 6 bases, with 7 bases left in between. Germline lookup yields CDR1 SGHDT and CDR2 YYEEEE. This CDR3 has 11 residues. On this clone itself: Its cognate antigen is unknown.

V usage is TRBV5-6 and J usage is TRBJ1-2; D call uncertain. This clonotype was obtained from a man aged 18 to 35 in good health. Some clones in this sample may be carry-over from other donors' samples. What was sequenced was memory CD8+ T cells from PBMCs. Subset described: CD45RO+ cells pooled with CCR7-negative TemRA cells. DNA of the CDR3: TGTGCCAGCAGCCAGGACGATGGCTACACCTTC. Residues: CASSQDDGYTF. The full variable domain, rest sourced from reference TRBV5-6 and TRBJ1-2, is DAGVTQSPTHLIKTRGQQVTLRCSPKSGHDTVSWYQQALGQGPQFIFQYYEEEERQRGNFPDRFSGHQFPNYSSELNVNALLLGDSALYLCASSQDDGYTFGSGTRLTVV.